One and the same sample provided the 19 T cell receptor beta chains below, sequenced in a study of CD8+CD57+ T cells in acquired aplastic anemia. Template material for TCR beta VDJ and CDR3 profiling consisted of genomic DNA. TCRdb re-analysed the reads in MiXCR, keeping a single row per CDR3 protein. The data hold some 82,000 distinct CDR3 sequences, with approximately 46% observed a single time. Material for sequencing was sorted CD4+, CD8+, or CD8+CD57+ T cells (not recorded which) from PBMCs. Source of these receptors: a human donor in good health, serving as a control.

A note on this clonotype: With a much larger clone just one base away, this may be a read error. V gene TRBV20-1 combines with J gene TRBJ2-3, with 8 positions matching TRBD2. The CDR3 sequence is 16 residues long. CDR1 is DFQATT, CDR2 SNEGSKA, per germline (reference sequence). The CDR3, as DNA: TGCGGTGCTAGTGGAGTCGGCGGGGGGACCGCAGATACGCAGTATTTT. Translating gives CGASGVGGGTADTQYF.

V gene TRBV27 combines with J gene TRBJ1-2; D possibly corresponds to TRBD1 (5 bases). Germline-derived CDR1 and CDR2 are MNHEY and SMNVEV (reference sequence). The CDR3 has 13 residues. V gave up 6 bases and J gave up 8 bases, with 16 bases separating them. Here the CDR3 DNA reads TGTGCCAGCAGCGGCGGGGCATCGGGGGGCTACACCTTC. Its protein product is CASSGGASGGYTF.

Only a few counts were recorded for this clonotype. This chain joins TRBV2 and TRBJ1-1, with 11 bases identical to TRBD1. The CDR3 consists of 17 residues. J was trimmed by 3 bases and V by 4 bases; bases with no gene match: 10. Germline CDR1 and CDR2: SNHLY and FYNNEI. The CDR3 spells CASSGLGQGAPDTEAFF. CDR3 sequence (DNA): TGTGCCAGCAGTGGCTTAGGACAGGGGGCCCCGGACACTGAAGCTTTCTTT. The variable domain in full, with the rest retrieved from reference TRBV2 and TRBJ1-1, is EPEVTQTPSHQVTQMGQEVILRCVPISNHLYFYWYRQILGQKVEFLVSFYNNEISEKSEIFDDQFSVERPDGSNFTLKIRSTKLEDSAMYFCASSGLGQGAPDTEAFFGQGTRLTVV.

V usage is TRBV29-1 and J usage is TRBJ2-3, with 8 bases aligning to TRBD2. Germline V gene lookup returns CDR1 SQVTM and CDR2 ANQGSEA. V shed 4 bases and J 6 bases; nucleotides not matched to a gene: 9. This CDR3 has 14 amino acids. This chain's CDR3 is CSVVWSGSRDTQYF. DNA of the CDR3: TGCAGCGTTGTGTGGAGCGGGAGCAGGGATACGCAGTATTTT.

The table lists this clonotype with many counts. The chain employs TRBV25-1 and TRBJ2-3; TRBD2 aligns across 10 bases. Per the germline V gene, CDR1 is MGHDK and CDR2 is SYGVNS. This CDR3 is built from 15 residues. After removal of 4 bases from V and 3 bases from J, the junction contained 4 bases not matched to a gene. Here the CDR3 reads CASSALAGATDTQYF. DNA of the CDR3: TGTGCCAGCAGTGCCCTAGCGGGAGCGACAGATACGCAGTATTTT.

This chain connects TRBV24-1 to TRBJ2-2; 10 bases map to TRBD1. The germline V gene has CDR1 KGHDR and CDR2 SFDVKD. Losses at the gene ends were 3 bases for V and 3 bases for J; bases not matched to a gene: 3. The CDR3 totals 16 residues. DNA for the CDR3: TGTGCCACCAGTGATCGGGACAGGGGATACACCGGGGAGCTGTTTTTT. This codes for CATSDRDRGYTGELFF.

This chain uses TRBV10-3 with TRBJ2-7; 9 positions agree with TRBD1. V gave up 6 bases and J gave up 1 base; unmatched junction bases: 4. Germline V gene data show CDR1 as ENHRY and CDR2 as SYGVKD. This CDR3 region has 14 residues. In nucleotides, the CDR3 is TGTGCCATCAGGGGACAGGGAGGGTCCTACGAGCAGTACTTC. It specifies CAIRGQGGSYEQYF.

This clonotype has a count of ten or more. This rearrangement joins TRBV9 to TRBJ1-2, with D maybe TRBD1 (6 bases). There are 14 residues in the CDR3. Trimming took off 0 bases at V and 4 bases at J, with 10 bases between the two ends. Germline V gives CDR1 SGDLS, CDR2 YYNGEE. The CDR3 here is CASSVGGLAYGYTF. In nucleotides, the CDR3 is TGTGCCAGCAGCGTAGGGGGGCTGGCCTATGGCTACACCTTC.

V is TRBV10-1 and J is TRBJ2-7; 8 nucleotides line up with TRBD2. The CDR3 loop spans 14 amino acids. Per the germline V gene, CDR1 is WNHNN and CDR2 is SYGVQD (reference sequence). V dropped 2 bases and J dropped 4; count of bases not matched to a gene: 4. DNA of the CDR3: TGCGCCAGCAGTGAGGGGGGCGGGAGGTACGAGCAGTACTTC. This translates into CASSEGGGRYEQYF.

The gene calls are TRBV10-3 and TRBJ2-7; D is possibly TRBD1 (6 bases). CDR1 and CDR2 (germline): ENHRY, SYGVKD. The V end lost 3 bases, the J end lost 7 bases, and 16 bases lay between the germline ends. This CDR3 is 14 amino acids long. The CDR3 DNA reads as TGTGCCATCAGTGAAATAGTGGGGGCTATAGAGCAGTACTTC. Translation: CAISEIVGAIEQYF.

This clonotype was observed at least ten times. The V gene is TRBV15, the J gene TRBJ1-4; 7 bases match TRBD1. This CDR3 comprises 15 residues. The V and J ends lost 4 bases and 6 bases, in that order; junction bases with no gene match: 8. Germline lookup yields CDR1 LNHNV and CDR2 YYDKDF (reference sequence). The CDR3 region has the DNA TGTGCCACCAGCAATCAAAGGGACAGACATGAAAAACTGTTTTTT. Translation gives CATSNQRDRHEKLFF. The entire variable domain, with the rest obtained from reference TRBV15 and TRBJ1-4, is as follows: DAMVIQNPRYQVTQFGKPVTLSCSQTLNHNVMYWYQQKSSQAPKLLFHYYDKDFNNEADTPDNFQSRRPNTSFCFLDIRSPGLGDTAMYLCATSNQRDRHEKLFFGSGTQLSVL.

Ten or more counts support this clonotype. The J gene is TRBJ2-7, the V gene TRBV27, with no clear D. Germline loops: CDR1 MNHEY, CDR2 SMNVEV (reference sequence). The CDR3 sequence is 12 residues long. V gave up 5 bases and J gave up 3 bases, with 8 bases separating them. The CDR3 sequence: CASSRRGYEQYF. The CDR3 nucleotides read TGTGCCAGCAGTCGACGAGGCTACGAGCAGTACTTC.

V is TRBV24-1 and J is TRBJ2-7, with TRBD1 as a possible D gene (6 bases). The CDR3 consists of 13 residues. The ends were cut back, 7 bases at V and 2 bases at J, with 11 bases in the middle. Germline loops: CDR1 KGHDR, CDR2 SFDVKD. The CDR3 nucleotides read TGTGCCACCAGCGCGACAGGAACCTACGAGCAGTACTTC. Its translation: CATSATGTYEQYF.

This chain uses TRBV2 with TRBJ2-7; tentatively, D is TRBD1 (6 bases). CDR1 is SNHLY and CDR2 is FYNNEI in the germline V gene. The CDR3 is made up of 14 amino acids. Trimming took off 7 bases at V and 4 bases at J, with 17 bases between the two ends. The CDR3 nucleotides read TGTGCCAGCAAGACGCCGGGACAAAATTACGAGCAGTACTTC. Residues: CASKTPGQNYEQYF.

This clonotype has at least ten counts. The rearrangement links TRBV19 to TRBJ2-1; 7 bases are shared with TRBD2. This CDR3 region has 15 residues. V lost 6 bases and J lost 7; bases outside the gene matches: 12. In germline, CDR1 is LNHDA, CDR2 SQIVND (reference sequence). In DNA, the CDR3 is TGTGCCAGTAGCCCCGGGACTACTCTCTATAATGAGCAGTTCTTC. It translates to CASSPGTTLYNEQFF.

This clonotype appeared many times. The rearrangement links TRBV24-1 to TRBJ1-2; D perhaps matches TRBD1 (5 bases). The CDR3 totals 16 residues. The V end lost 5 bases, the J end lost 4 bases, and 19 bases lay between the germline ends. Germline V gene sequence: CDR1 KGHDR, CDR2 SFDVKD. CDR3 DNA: TGTGCCACCAGTGGGGTTGAAACAGGAGATACCTATGGCTACACCTTC. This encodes CATSGVETGDTYGYTF.

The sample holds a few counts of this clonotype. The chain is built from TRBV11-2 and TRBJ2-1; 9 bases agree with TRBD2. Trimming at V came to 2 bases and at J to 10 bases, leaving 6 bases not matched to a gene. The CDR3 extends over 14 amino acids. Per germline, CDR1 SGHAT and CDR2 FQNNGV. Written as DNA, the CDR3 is TGTGCCAGCAGCTTAAGTAGCGGGAGTGGAGAGCAGTTCTTC. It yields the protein CASSLSSGSGEQFF.

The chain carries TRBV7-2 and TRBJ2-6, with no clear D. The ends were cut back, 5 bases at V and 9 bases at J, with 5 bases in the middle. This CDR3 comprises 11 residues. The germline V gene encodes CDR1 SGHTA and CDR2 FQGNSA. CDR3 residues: CASSPHNVLTF. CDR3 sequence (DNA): TGTGCCAGCAGCCCCCACAACGTCCTGACTTTC.

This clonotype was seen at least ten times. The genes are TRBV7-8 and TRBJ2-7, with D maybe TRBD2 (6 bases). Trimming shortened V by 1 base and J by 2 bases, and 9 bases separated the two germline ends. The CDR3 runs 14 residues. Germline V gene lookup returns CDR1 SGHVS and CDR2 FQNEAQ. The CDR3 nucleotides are TGTGCCAGCAGCTTAGGAGGGAGGACCTACGAGCAGTACTTC. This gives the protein CASSLGGRTYEQYF.